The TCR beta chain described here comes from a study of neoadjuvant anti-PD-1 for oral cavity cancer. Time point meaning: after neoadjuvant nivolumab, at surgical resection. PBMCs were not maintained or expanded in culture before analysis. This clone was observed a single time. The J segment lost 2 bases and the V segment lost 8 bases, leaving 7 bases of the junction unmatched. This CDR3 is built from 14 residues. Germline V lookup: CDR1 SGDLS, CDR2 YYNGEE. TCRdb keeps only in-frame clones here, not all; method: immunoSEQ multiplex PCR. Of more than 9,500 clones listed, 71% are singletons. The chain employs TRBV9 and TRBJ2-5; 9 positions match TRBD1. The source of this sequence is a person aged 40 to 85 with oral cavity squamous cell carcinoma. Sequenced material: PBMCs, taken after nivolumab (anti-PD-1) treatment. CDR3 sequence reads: CASSLGQGQETQYF. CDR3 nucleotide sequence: TGTGCCAGTTCTTTGGGACAGGGTCAAGAGACCCAGTACTTC.